The next 8 T cell receptor beta chains were all read from a single sample in a study of neurological immune-mediated disorders. Time point described: technical triplicate 3. Each CDR3 protein gets one entry after TCRdb re-called the 5' RACE reads with MiXCR. Altogether around 30,000 distinct CDR3 sequences are present, 15% to 20% being singletons, with the ten largest covering approximately 5%. The sample comprised CD4+ T cells from blood. These receptors all come from a female donor with HTLV-1-associated myelopathy (HAM/TSP).

This clonotype was counted many times. The chain carries TRBV7-2 and TRBJ2-7; perhaps TRBD2 as D (5 bases). Germline V gives CDR1 SGHTA, CDR2 FQGNSA. This CDR3 has 15 residues. The V end was cut by 5 bases, the J end by 0 bases, with 14 bases between. CDR3 sequence (DNA): TGTGCCAGCAGCCTATTAAACGGGGACTCCTACGAGCAGTACTTC. Its protein is CASSLLNGDSYEQYF.

This clonotype was observed many times. The gene calls are TRBV29-1 and TRBJ2-1, with a weak D call TRBD1 (6 bases). Trimming removed 5 bases from V and 9 bases from J, with 11 bases in between. The CDR3 has 11 residues. CDR1 is SQVTM, CDR2 ANQGSEA, per germline. The CDR3 sequence is CSVLGAIEQFF. CDR3 sequence (DNA): TGCAGCGTTTTGGGGGCCATTGAGCAGTTCTTC.

This clonotype was counted ten times or more. The genes are TRBV20-1 and TRBJ2-7, with D possibly TRBD2 on 7 matching bases. The germline CDR1 and CDR2 sequences are DFQATT and SNEGSKA (reference sequence). The CDR3 extends over 16 amino acids. Trimming took off 0 bases at V and 1 base at J, with 16 bases between the two ends. DNA for the CDR3: TGCAGTGCTAGAGATGAGGGGGGGCCGAGTTCCTACGAGCAGTACTTC. Its protein is CSARDEGGPSSYEQYF.

This clonotype appeared many times. The chain carries TRBV3-1 and TRBJ1-1; D gene ambiguous. CDR3 length: 13 residues. Trimming cost V 4 bases and J 5 bases, with 11 bases left between them. The V gene's germline CDR1 is LGHDT and CDR2 YNNKEL (reference sequence). CDR3 sequence: CASSPATGTEAFF. CDR3 sequence (DNA): TGTGCCAGCAGCCCGGCCACCGGGACTGAAGCTTTCTTT. Full variable domain (missing parts from reference TRBV3-1 and TRBJ1-1): DTAVSQTPKYLVTQMGNDKSIKCEQNLGHDTMYWYKQDSKKFLKIMFSYNNKELIINETVPNRFSPKSPDKAHLNLHINSLELGDSAVYFCASSPATGTEAFFGQGTRLTVV.

The table lists this clonotype with many counts. J is TRBJ1-6 and V is TRBV27; D unresolved. The germline CDR1 and CDR2 sequences are MNHEY and SMNVEV (reference sequence). Deletions cut 3 bases from V and 7 bases from J, with 10 bases between. CDR3 size: 14 residues. The DNA of the CDR3 is TGTGCCAGCAGTTTCGTGCCAGAGAATTCACCCCTCCACTTT. Translated: CASSFVPENSPLHF.

The genes are TRBV5-1 and TRBJ1-1, with D possibly TRBD1 on 5 matching bases. Looked up from germline, CDR1 is SGHRS and CDR2 is YFSETQ. This CDR3 has 16 residues. Trimming shortened V by 2 bases and J by 7 bases, and 21 bases separated the two germline ends. The CDR3 bases are TGCGCCAGCAGCTTTGACCGCACTCAGGGCTGGAATGAAGCTTTCTTT. Protein sequence: CASSFDRTQGWNEAFF.

This clonotype was observed at least ten times. This chain connects TRBV7-2 to TRBJ2-1; 8 bases align to TRBD2. The CDR3 runs to 15 residues. V shed 1 base and J 4 bases; nucleotides not matched to a gene: 3. CDR1 is SGHTA and CDR2 is FQGNSA in the germline V gene. The CDR3 region has the DNA TGTGCCAGCAGCTTAGTTGCGGGGGGATACAATGAGCAGTTCTTC. Translating it yields CASSLVAGGYNEQFF.

At least ten counts were recorded for this clonotype. The J gene is TRBJ2-1, the V gene TRBV24-1; 7 bases align to TRBD2. The CDR3 has 14 amino acids. Per the germline V gene, CDR1 is KGHDR and CDR2 is SFDVKD. The CDR3, as DNA: TGTGGGCCATCAGGCGGGAGAACTTGCAATGAGCAGTTCTTC. Translating gives CGPSGGRTCNEQFF.